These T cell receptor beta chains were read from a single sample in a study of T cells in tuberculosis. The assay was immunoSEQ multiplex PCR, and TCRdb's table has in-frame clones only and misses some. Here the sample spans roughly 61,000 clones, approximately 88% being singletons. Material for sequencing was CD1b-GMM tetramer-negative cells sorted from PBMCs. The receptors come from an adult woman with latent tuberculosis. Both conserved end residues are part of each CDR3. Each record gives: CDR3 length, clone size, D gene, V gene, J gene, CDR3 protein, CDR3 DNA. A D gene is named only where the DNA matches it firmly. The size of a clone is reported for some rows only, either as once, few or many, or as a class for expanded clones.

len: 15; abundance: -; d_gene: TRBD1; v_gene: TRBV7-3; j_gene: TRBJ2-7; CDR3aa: CASSLGGQGDYEQYF; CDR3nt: TGTGCCAGCAGCTTAGGTGGACAGGGGGACTACGAGCAGTACTTC
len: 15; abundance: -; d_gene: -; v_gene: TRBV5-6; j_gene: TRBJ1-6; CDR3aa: CASSLTAGENSPLHF; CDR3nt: TGTGCCAGCAGCTTGACGGCAGGGGAAAATTCACCCCTCCACTTT
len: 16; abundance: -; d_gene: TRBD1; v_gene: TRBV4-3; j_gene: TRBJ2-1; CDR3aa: CASSQSGTGYYSEQFF; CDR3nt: TGCGCCAGCAGCCAGTCCGGGACAGGGTATTACAGTGAGCAGTTCTTC
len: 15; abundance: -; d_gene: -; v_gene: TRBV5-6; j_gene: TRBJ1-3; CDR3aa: CASSLGPRSGNTIYF; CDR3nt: TGTGCCAGCAGCTTGGGGCCACGCTCTGGAAACACCATATATTTT
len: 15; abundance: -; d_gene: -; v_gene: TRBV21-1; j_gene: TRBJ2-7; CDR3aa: CASSKGKGASYEQYF; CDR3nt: TGTGCCAGCAGCAAAGGTAAGGGGGCCTCCTACGAGCAGTACTTC
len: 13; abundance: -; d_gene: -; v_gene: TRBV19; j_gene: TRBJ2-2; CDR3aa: CASSRQNTGELFF; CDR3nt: TGTGCCAGTAGTAGACAGAACACCGGGGAGCTGTTTTTT
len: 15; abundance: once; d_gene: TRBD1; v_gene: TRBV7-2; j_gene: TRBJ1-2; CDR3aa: CASSLTGQGNYGYTF; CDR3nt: TGTGCCAGCAGCTTAACAGGACAGGGCAACTATGGCTACACCTTC
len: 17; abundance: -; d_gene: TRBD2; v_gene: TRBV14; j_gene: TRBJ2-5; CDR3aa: CASSQGLTSGSQETQYF; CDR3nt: TGTGCCAGCAGCCAAGGCCTGACTAGCGGGTCACAGGAGACCCAGTACTTC
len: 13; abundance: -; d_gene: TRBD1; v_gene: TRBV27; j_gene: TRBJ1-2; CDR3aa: CASRRQGAGGYTF; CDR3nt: TGTGCCAGCAGGCGTCAGGGGGCCGGTGGCTACACCTTC
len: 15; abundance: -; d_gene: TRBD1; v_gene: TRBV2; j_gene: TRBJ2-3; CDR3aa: CASSGGDRAGDTQYF; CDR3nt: TGTGCCAGCAGTGGGGGGGACAGGGCAGGAGATACGCAGTATTTT
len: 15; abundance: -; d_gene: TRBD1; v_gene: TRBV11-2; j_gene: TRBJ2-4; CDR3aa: CASSHPTGRVSIQYF; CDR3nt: TGTGCCAGCAGCCATCCGACAGGGCGAGTGAGCATTCAGTACTTC
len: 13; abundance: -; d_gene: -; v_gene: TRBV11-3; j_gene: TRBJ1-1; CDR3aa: CASSLQGDTEAFF; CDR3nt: TGTGCCAGCAGCTTACAGGGTGACACTGAAGCTTTCTTT
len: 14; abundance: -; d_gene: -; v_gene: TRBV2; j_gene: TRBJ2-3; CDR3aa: CASSEQASSDTQYF; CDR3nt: TGTGCCAGCAGTGAACAAGCGTCATCAGATACGCAGTATTTT
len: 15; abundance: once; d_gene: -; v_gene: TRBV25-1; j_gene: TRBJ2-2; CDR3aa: CASSESQQHTGELFF; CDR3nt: TGTGCCAGCAGTGAATCCCAACAGCACACCGGGGAGCTGTTTTTT
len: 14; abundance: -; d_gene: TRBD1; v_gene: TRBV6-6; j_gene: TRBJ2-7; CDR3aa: CASSYGTGMYEQYF; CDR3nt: TGTGCCAGCAGTTACGGGACAGGGATGTACGAGCAGTACTTC
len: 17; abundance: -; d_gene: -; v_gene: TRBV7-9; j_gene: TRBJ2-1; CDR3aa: CASSLFPRTEASNEQFF; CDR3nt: TGTGCCAGCAGCTTATTCCCCCGGACAGAGGCTAGCAATGAGCAGTTCTTC
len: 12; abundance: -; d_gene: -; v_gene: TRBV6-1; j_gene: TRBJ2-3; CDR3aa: CASSAGADTQYF; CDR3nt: TGTGCCAGCAGTGCCGGGGCAGATACGCAGTATTTT
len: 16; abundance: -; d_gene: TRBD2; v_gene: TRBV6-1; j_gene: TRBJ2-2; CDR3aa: CASSEGWGLAGEELFF; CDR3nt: TGTGCCAGCAGTGAAGGTTGGGGGCTAGCGGGAGAGGAGCTGTTTTTT
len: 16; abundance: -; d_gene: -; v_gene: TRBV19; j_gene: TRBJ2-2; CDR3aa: CASSSIGLDNTGELFF; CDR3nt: TGTGCCAGTAGTAGTATCGGACTCGACAACACCGGGGAGCTGTTTTTT
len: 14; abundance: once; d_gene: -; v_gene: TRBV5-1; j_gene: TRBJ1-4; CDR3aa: CASSLAGKGEKLFF; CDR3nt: TGCGCCAGCAGCTTGGCAGGGAAGGGTGAAAAACTGTTTTTT
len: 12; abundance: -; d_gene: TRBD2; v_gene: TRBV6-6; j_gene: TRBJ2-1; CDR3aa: CASSASGNEQFF; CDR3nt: TGTGCCAGCAGTGCTAGCGGAAATGAGCAGTTCTTC
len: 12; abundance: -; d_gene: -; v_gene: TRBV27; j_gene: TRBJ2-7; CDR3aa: CASSLAGYEQYF; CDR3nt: TGTGCCAGCAGTTTGGCGGGATACGAGCAGTACTTC
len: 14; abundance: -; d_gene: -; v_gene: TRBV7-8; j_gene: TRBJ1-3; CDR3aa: CASSLGLSGNTIYF; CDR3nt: TGTGCCAGCAGCTTAGGGCTCTCTGGAAACACCATATATTTT
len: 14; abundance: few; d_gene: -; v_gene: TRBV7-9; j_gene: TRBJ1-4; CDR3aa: CASSLAAVNEKLFF; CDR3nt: TGTGCCAGCAGCTTAGCGGCGGTTAATGAAAAACTGTTTTTT
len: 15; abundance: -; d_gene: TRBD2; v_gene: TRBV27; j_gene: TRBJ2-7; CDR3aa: CASSFLTSGAYEQYF; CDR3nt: TGTGCCAGCAGTTTTCTGACTAGCGGTGCTTACGAGCAGTACTTC
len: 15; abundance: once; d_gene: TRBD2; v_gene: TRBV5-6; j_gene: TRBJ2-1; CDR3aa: CASTWGTRRYNEQFF; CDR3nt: TGTGCCAGCACCTGGGGGACTAGACGATACAATGAGCAGTTCTTC
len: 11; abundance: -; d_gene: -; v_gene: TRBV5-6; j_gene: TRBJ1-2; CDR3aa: CASSRGAGYTF; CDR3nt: TGTGCCAGCAGCCGGGGGGCGGGCTACACCTTC
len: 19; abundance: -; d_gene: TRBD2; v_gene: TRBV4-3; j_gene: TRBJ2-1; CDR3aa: CASSQGGTRLAGDLNEQFF; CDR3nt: TGCGCCAGCAGCCAAGGGGGGACCCGACTAGCGGGGGACCTCAATGAGCAGTTCTTC
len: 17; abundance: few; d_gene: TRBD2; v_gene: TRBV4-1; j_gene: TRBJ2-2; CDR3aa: CASSQGPGTIDTGELFF; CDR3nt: TGCGCCAGCAGCCAAGGACCCGGGACTATCGACACCGGGGAGCTGTTTTTT
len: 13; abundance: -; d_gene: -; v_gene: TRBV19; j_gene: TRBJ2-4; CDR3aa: CASSMATGNIQYF; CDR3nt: TGTGCCAGTAGTATGGCGACGGGAAACATTCAGTACTTC
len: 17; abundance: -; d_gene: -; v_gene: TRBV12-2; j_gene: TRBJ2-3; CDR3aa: CASRLQPPSGRGDTQYF; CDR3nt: TGTGCAAGTCGCCTCCAGCCCCCTAGCGGGAGAGGAGATACGCAGTATTTT
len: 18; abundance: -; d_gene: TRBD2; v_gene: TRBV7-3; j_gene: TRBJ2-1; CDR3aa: CASSRTSGDLLAGNEQFF; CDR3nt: TGTGCCAGCAGCCGGACTAGCGGAGACTTATTAGCGGGGAATGAGCAGTTCTTC
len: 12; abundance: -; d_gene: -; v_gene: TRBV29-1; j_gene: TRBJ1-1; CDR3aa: CSVDGGDIEAFF; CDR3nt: TGCAGCGTCGACGGAGGAGACATTGAAGCTTTCTTT
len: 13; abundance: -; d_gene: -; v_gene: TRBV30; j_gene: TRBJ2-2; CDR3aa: CAWSGTGTGELFF; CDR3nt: TGTGCCTGGAGTGGGACTGGGACCGGGGAGCTGTTTTTT
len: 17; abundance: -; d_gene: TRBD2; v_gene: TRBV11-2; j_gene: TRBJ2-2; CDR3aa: CASSHGRGRGDGGELFF; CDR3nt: TGTGCCAGCAGCCACGGTCGGGGGCGGGGGGATGGCGGGGAGCTGTTTTTT
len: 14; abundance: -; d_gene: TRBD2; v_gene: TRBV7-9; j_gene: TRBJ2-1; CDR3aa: CAGSGNILADEQFF; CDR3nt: TGTGCCGGGTCCGGAAACATTCTAGCGGATGAGCAGTTCTTC
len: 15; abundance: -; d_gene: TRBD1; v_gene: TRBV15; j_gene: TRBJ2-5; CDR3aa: CATSSGGQGFETQYF; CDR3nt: TGTGCCACCAGCAGCGGAGGACAGGGATTTGAGACCCAGTACTTC
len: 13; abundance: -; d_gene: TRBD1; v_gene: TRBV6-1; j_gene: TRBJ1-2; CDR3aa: CASRLTGRYGYTF; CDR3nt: TGTGCCAGCAGATTGACAGGGCGATATGGCTACACCTTC
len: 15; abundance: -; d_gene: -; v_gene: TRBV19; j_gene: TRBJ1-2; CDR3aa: CASTQRGSGRDGYTF; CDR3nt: TGTGCCAGTACCCAGAGGGGGTCAGGTCGGGATGGCTACACCTTC
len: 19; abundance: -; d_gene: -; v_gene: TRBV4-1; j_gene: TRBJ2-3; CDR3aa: CASSQDNPGFRDFTDTQYF; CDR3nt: TGCGCCAGCAGCCAAGATAATCCCGGGTTTAGGGACTTCACAGATACGCAGTATTTT
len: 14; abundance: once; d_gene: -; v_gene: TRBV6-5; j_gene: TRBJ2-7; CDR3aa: CASRVYSDSYEQYF; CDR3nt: TGTGCCAGCAGGGTCTACAGTGACTCCTACGAGCAGTACTTC
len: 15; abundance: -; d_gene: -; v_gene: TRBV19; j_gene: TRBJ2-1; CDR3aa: CASGSSGLRANEQFF; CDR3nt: TGTGCCAGTGGATCCTCAGGGCTAAGGGCCAATGAGCAGTTCTTC
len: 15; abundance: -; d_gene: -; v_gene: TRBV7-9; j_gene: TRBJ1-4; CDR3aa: CASSSLQGEGEKLFF; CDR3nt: TGTGCCAGCAGCTCCTTACAAGGGGAAGGTGAAAAACTGTTTTTT
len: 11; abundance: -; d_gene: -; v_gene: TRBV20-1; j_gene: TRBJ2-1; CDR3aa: CSAIPNNEQFF; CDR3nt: TGCAGTGCCATTCCCAACAATGAGCAGTTCTTC
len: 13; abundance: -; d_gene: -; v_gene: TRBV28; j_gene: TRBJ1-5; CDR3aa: CASSFPGRVPQHF; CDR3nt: TGTGCCAGCAGTTTTCCGGGCAGGGTGCCCCAGCATTTT
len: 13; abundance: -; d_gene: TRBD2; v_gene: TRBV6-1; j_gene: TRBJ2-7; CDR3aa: CASSDGGVGEQYF; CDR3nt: TGTGCCAGCAGTGATGGGGGGGTAGGGGAGCAGTACTTC
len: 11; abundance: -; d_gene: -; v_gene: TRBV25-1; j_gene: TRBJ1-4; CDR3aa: CAQGLGEKLFF; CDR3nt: TGTGCCCAGGGGTTAGGTGAAAAACTGTTTTTT
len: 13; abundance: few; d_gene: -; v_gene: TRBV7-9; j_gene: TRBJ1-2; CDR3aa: CASSATGPYGYTF; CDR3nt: TGTGCCAGCAGCGCCACAGGGCCTTATGGCTACACCTTC
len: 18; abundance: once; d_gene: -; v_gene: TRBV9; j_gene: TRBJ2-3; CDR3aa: CASTPPHRDILSTDTQYF; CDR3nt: TGTGCCAGCACCCCCCCCCACCGGGACATCTTAAGCACAGATACGCAGTATTTT
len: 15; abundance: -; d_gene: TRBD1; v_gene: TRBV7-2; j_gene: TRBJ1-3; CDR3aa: CASSLGQGPGNTIYF; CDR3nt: TGTGCCAGCAGCTTAGGACAGGGACCTGGAAACACCATATATTTT
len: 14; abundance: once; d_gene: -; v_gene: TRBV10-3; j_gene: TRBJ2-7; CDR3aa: CAISNTQGRDEQYF; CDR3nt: TGTGCCATCAGTAATACTCAGGGTAGAGACGAGCAGTACTTC
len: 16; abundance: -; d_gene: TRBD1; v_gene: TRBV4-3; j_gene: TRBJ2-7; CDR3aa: CASSQGDRGPFREQYF; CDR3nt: TGCGCCAGCAGCCAAGGTGACAGGGGGCCGTTTAGGGAGCAGTACTTC
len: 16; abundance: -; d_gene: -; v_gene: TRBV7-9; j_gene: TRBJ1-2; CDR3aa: CASSVHTEEANYGYTF; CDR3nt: TGTGCCAGCAGTGTGCACACCGAGGAGGCTAACTATGGCTACACCTTC
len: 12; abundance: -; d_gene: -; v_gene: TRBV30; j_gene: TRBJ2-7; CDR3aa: CAWSYGGHEQYF; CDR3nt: TGTGCCTGGAGCTATGGGGGCCACGAGCAGTACTTC
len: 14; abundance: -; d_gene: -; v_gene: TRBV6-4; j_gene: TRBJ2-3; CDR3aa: CASSDTGAADTQYF; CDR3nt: TGTGCCAGCAGTGACACGGGTGCAGCAGATACGCAGTATTTT
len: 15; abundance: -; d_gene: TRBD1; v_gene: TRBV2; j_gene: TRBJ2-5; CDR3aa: CASSATGQYQETQYF; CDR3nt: TGTGCCAGCAGTGCTACGGGACAGTACCAAGAGACCCAGTACTTC
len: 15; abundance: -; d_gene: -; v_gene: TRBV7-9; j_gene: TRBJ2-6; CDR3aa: CASSLSGAGANVLTF; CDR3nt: TGTGCCAGCAGCTTGTCAGGTGCTGGGGCCAACGTCCTGACTTTC
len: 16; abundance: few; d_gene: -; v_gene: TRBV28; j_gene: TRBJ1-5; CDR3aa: CASSEVTDSGDQPQHF; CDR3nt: TGTGCCAGCAGTGAAGTAACGGACAGCGGTGATCAGCCCCAGCATTTT
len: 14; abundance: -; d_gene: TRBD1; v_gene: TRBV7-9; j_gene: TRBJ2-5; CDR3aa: CASSPTGQQETQYF; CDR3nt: TGTGCCAGCAGCCCGACGGGACAGCAAGAGACCCAGTACTTC